Described below is a single T cell receptor (beta chain) sequence and its context. A Seattle source enrolled patients during active infection and followed them longitudinally. The assay was immunoSEQ multiplex PCR, and TCRdb's table has in-frame clones only and misses some. The table records roughly 280,000 clones, around nine tenths of them present only once. V shed 4 bases and J 3 bases; nucleotides not matched to a gene: 5. Germline V gene sequence: CDR1 SGHNT, CDR2 YYREEE (reference sequence). The CDR3 has 15 amino acids. These data come from a study of blood T cell repertoires in COVID-19. Study-wide background: T cells, B-cell-depleted T cells, or PBMCs provided the cDNA or gDNA that served as material.

Source material: peripheral blood. The receptor was isolated from a woman aged 60-70 years with COVID-19, enrolled during active disease. The chain links TRBV5-4 to TRBJ1-4, with 8 bases lining up with TRBD1. This chain's CDR3 is CASSVQGAPNEKLFF. CDR3 nucleotide sequence: TGTGCCAGCAGCGTTCAGGGGGCACCTAATGAAAAACTGTTTTTT.